Listed below are T cell receptor beta chains from one sample, sequenced in a study of cytomegalovirus exposure and HLA in healthy donors. Sequenced by immunoSEQ multiplex PCR; TCRdb stores in-frame clones only, minus some. The sample lists tens of thousands of clones, roughly 86% occurring once. Sequenced: PBMCs. The receptors originated from a man aged 25-45 years in good health and CMV-seropositive. The CDR3 runs from the conserved cysteine through the conserved F or W. Each record gives: CDR3 protein, CDR3 DNA, D gene, J gene, clone size, CDR3 length, V gene. A D gene is named only where the DNA matches it firmly. Some rows have no size entry. The others give once, few or many, or a class for an expanded clone.

CAIRRLAEYNEQFF,TGTGCCATCAGACGACTAGCGGAGTACAATGAGCAGTTCTTC,TRBD2,TRBJ2-1,-,14,TRBV10-3
CASSLGQNSGANVLTF,TGCGCCAGCAGCTTGGGACAGAACTCTGGGGCCAACGTCCTGACTTTC,-,TRBJ2-6,once,16,TRBV5-1
CASSYAGGLRTDTQYF,TGTGCCAGCAGTTATGCGGGAGGGCTCAGGACAGATACGCAGTATTTT,TRBD2,TRBJ2-3,-,16,TRBV6-5
CASSPRPDTEAFF,TGTGCCAGCAGTCCCCGCCCAGACACTGAAGCTTTCTTT,-,TRBJ1-1,-,13,TRBV27
CAIGGYNEQFF,TGTGCCATCGGGGGGTACAATGAGCAGTTCTTC,-,TRBJ2-1,-,11,TRBV10-3
CAYRGGYSAHEQYF,TGTGCCTACCGAGGGGGATATTCGGCCCACGAGCAGTACTTC,-,TRBJ2-7,-,14,TRBV30
CASSLALPDTGELFF,TGTGCCAGCAGCTTGGCCCTCCCGGACACCGGGGAGCTGTTTTTT,-,TRBJ2-2,once,15,TRBV5-6
CASSISRGETQYF,TGTGCCAGTAGTATCAGCAGGGGGGAGACCCAGTACTTC,TRBD1,TRBJ2-5,-,13,TRBV19
CASSDYGGGTGELFF,TGTGCCAGCAGTGATTACGGCGGGGGCACCGGGGAGCTGTTTTTT,TRBD2,TRBJ2-2,-,15,TRBV2
CASSLGHFYGYTF,TGTGCCAGCAGTTTAGGACATTTCTATGGCTACACCTTC,-,TRBJ1-2,-,13,TRBV28
CASSRSSGYNEQFF,TGTGCCAGCAGCAGGTCTAGCGGTTACAATGAGCAGTTCTTC,TRBD2,TRBJ2-1,few,14,TRBV7-9
CASSLDWGGEQFF,TGTGCCAGCAGCTTAGACTGGGGAGGTGAGCAGTTCTTC,-,TRBJ2-1,-,13,TRBV11-2
CASSGTGGGREQYF,TGTGCCAGCAGTGGGACAGGGGGCGGGAGAGAGCAGTACTTC,TRBD1,TRBJ2-7,-,14,TRBV2
CATSGVGTRIYEQYF,TGTGCCACCAGTGGTGTTGGGACTAGAATCTACGAGCAGTACTTC,TRBD2,TRBJ2-7,-,15,TRBV10-3
CASSLVPGQAYGYTF,TGCGCCAGCAGCTTGGTGCCGGGACAGGCCTATGGCTACACCTTC,TRBD1,TRBJ1-2,-,15,TRBV5-1
CASSSRQGGNQPQHF,TGTGCCAGCAGCAGCCGACAGGGAGGCAATCAGCCCCAGCATTTT,TRBD1,TRBJ1-5,-,15,TRBV5-8
CASSIYREAFF,TGTGCCAGTAGTATTTACAGGGAAGCTTTCTTT,-,TRBJ1-1,once,11,TRBV19
CASSLGGSVPDTQYF,TGTGCCAGCAGCTTAGGTGGTAGCGTACCAGATACGCAGTATTTT,-,TRBJ2-3,once,15,TRBV7-2
CASTLGLAGVWTGELFF,TGTGCCAGCACCCTAGGACTAGCGGGAGTTTGGACCGGGGAGCTGTTTTTT,TRBD2,TRBJ2-2,-,17,TRBV28
CASSLTRGTEAFF,TGTGCCAGCAGCTTAACCAGGGGCACTGAAGCTTTCTTT,-,TRBJ1-1,-,13,TRBV13
CASSYLGGAQPQHF,TGTGCCAGCAGTTACCTAGGGGGGGCCCAGCCCCAGCATTTT,-,TRBJ1-5,-,14,TRBV6-6
CATEVLAGGETQYF,TGTGCCACCGAAGTTCTAGCGGGAGGTGAGACCCAGTACTTC,TRBD2,TRBJ2-5,-,14,TRBV6-1